The 5 T cell receptor beta chains in this list originate from one sample, sequenced in a study of cytomegalovirus exposure and HLA in healthy donors listed by TCRdb under 2017. The method behind the library was the immunoSEQ multiplex PCR assay. The multiplex PCR relied on a mix of 60 forward primers for TCR Vbeta segments and 13 reverse primers for TCR Jbeta segments. Held by TCRdb, this immuneACCESS table contains in-frame sequences only and omits some clones. Under half of the omission traces to an unresolved V gene where checked; the cause of the rest is unknown. In this sample the table shows about 180,000 clones, roughly 80% of which occur a single time. Of the sample, approximately 5% is held by the ten largest clones. The sample was PBMCs. The receptor source for this set is a woman under 30 in good health and CMV-seropositive.

V and J are TRBV4-2 and TRBJ2-5, with D tentatively TRBD1 (5 bases). CDR1 and CDR2 (germline): LGHNA, YNFKEQ. V was trimmed by 2 bases and J by 5 bases, leaving 24 bases between them. This CDR3 has 18 amino acids. In DNA form, the CDR3 reads TGTGCCAGCAGCCAATTTTTTTCGGCAGGGAAGTTTCAGGAGACCCAGTACTTC. Translated: CASSQFFSAGKFQETQYF.

This chain connects TRBV2 to TRBJ2-7; 9 bases are a match to TRBD2. The CDR3 totals 14 residues. V gave up 4 bases and J gave up 4 bases; unmatched junction bases: 5. Germline loops: CDR1 SNHLY, CDR2 FYNNEI. DNA of the CDR3: TGTGCCAGCAGTGCTCCTAGCGGGGAGTACGAGCAGTACTTC. Encoded protein: CASSAPSGEYEQYF.

The chain is built from TRBV16 and TRBJ1-5, with D hard to call. The ends were cut back, 0 bases at V and 4 bases at J, with 4 bases in the middle. The V gene's germline CDR1 is KGHSY and CDR2 FQNENV. The CDR3 spans 13 residues. This CDR3 reads CASSQSGNQPQHF. In nucleotides, the CDR3 is TGTGCCAGCAGCCAATCCGGTAATCAGCCCCAGCATTTT.

This chain uses TRBV9 with TRBJ1-4; TRBD1 agrees at 7 bases. CDR1 is SGDLS and CDR2 is YYNGEE in the germline V gene. Trimming at V came to 0 bases and at J to 0 bases, leaving 2 bases not matched to a gene. This CDR3 contains 16 residues. CDR3 amino acids: CASSVEDRSTNEKLFF. As DNA, the CDR3 is TGTGCCAGCAGCGTAGAGGACAGGTCAACTAATGAAAAACTGTTTTTT. The variable domain in full, completed from reference TRBV9 and TRBJ1-4, reads DSGVTQTPKHLITATGQRVTLRCSPRSGDLSVYWYQQSLDQGLQFLIQYYNGEERAKGNILERFSAQQFPDLHSELNLSSLELGDSALYFCASSVEDRSTNEKLFFGSGTQLSVL.

The chain has TRBV7-3 and TRBJ1-6, with a possible D match to TRBD1 (6 bases). V was shortened by 8 bases and J by 6 bases, with 11 bases between the two germline ends. CDR1 and CDR2 (germline): SGHTA, FQGTGA. CDR3 length: 13 amino acids. The CDR3 is CASSQQGNSPLHF. DNA for the CDR3: TGTGCCAGCTCCCAACAGGGTAATTCACCCCTCCACTTT.